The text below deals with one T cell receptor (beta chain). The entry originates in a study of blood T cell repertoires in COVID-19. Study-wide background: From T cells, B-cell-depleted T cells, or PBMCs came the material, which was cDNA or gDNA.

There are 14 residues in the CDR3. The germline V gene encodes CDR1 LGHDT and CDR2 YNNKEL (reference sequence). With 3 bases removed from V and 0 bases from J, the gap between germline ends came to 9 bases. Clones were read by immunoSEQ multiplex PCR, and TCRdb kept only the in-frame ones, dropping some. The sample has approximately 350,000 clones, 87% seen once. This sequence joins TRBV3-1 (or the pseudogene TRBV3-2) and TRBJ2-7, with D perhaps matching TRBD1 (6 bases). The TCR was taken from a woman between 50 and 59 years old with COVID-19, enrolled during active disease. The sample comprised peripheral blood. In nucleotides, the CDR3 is TGTGCCAGCAGCCATAGGGACACCTCCTACGAGCAGTACTTC. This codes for CASSHRDTSYEQYF.